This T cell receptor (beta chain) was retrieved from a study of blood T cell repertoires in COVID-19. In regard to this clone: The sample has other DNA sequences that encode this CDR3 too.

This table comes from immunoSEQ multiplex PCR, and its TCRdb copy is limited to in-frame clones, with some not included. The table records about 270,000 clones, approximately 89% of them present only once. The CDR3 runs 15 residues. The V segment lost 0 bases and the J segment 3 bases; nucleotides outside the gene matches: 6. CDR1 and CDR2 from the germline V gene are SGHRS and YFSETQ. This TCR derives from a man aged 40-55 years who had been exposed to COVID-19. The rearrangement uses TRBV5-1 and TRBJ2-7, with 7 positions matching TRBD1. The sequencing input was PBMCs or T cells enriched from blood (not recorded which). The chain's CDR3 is CASSLGLAGGYEQYF. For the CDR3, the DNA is TGCGCCAGCAGCTTGGGGTTGGCAGGGGGCTACGAGCAGTACTTC.